These 19 T cell receptor beta chains were sequenced from one sample in a study of somatic mutations in cytotoxic T cells in rheumatoid arthritis. Here immunoSEQ multiplex PCR was the method, and the copy in TCRdb shows in-frame clones only, minus some. The table shows tens of thousands of clones, with less than 85% occurring only once. The source material was CD8+ T cells sorted from blood. The source of these receptors is a man aged 35-49 years in good health.

This clone was counted a single time. The gene calls are TRBV29-1 and TRBJ2-7; D not resolved. Germline V gene sequence: CDR1 SQVTM, CDR2 ANQGSEA. The CDR3 loop spans 16 amino acids. V was trimmed by 1 base and J by 3 bases, leaving 19 bases between them. CDR3 nucleotide sequence: TGCAGCGTTGAAGGGTTTGAGGATGGATGGGACTACGAGCAGTACTTC. It is translated as CSVEGFEDGWDYEQYF.

This chain links TRBV15 with TRBJ2-5; D is perhaps TRBD2 (6 bases). CDR1 LNHNV and CDR2 YYDKDF come from the germline V gene (reference sequence). The CDR3 is made up of 15 amino acids. Trimming removed 3 bases from V and 5 bases from J, with 16 bases in between. CDR3: CATSRGPGLGETQYF. CDR3 DNA sequence: TGTGCCACCAGCAGGGGCCCGGGACTCGGGGAGACCCAGTACTTC.

This clone was seen only once. The J gene is TRBJ2-3, the V gene TRBV5-1; tentative D call: TRBD1 (5 bases). Per germline, CDR1 SGHRS and CDR2 YFSETQ. The germline V and J ends were trimmed by 4 bases and 3 bases, with 15 bases remaining between them. The CDR3 length is 15 residues. CDR3 DNA sequence: TGCGCCAGCAGCCCACTTGGGTCAGGGACAGATACGCAGTATTTT. Translating gives CASSPLGSGTDTQYF.

In this sample, this clone turned up a few times. The V and J genes are TRBV6-4 and TRBJ2-6; 9 bases line up with TRBD1. CDR3 length: 18 residues. J was trimmed by 0 bases and V by 2 bases; bases with no gene match: 5. Germline V gene sequence: CDR1 MRHNA, CDR2 SNTAGT. The CDR3 region is CASSDGGQGSSGANVLTF. The CDR3 DNA is TGTGCCAGCAGTGACGGGGGACAGGGAAGCTCTGGGGCCAACGTCCTGACTTTC.

CDR3 sequence: CASTPTSGSPPTGELFF. The CDR3 nucleotides are TGTGCCAGCACCCCGACTAGCGGGAGTCCCCCTACCGGGGAGCTGTTTTTT. The J gene is TRBJ2-2, the V gene TRBV27, with 12 bases aligning to TRBD2. This CDR3 spans 17 amino acids. The germline gives CDR1 MNHEY, CDR2 SMNVEV (reference sequence). V gave up 7 bases and J gave up 5 bases; unmatched junction bases: 11.

V gene TRBV27 combines with J gene TRBJ2-7; D is unclear. The CDR3 runs to 16 residues. Germline CDR1 and CDR2: MNHEY and SMNVEV (reference sequence). Trimming took off 1 base at V and 0 bases at J, with 13 bases between the two ends. CDR3 residues: CASSLLTAAGSYEQYF. CDR3 sequence (DNA): TGTGCCAGCAGTTTATTAACAGCAGCAGGCTCCTACGAGCAGTACTTC.

This clone was seen only a few times. This chain connects TRBV28 to TRBJ1-5; D gene uncertain. In germline, CDR1 is MDHEN, CDR2 SYDVKM. The CDR3 is made up of 12 amino acids. CDR3 protein: CGLGFGNQPQHF. The CDR3 DNA sequence: TGTGGATTAGGGTTCGGCAATCAGCCCCAGCATTTT.

The chain employs TRBV19 and TRBJ1-4; a weak D match, TRBD1 (5 bases). The ends were cut back, 4 bases at V and 8 bases at J, with 20 bases in the middle. This CDR3 contains 16 residues. In germline, CDR1 is LNHDA, CDR2 SQIVND (reference sequence). The CDR3 coding sequence is TGTGCCAGTAGTACCTTCGGCGGGACGACAGTGGAAAAACTGTTTTTT. Protein sequence: CASSTFGGTTVEKLFF. Drawing the rest from reference TRBV19 and TRBJ1-4, the complete variable domain is DGGITQSPKYLFRKEGQNVTLSCEQNLNHDAMYWYRQDPGQGLRLIYYSQIVNDFQKGDIAEGYSVSREKKESFPLTVTSAQKNPTAFYLCASSTFGGTTVEKLFFGSGTQLSVL.

J is TRBJ2-7 and V is TRBV6-1; D not certain. Trimming shortened V by 2 bases and J by 0 bases, and 8 bases separated the two germline ends. The germline CDR1 and CDR2 sequences are MNHNS and SASEGT. The CDR3 is 14 residues long. CDR3 in DNA: TGTGCCAGCAGTGAAATGGCTAGCTCCTACGAGCAGTACTTC. This translates into CASSEMASSYEQYF.

This rearrangement joins TRBV5-1 to TRBJ1-2; D is ambiguous. With 6 bases removed from V and 0 bases from J, the gap between germline ends came to 15 bases. Germline-derived CDR1 and CDR2 are SGHRS and YFSETQ. This CDR3 region has 15 residues. CDR3 region: CASIPLPASNYGYTF. Here the CDR3 DNA reads TGCGCCAGCATTCCCCTCCCTGCCTCTAACTATGGCTACACCTTC.

The chain couples TRBV5-6 to TRBJ2-7; TRBD2 agrees at 14 bases. CDR1 is SGHDT and CDR2 is YYEEEE in the germline V gene. V lost 4 bases and J lost 1; bases outside the gene matches: 10. CDR3 length equals 18 residues. The CDR3 sequence is CASSPGTSGRGASYEQYF. DNA of the CDR3: TGTGCCAGCAGCCCCGGGACTAGCGGGAGAGGGGCATCCTACGAGCAGTACTTC.

This clone appeared a few times. The CDR3 DNA is TGTGCTAGTGGAACGTACATTACCCAGGGGACCCAGTACTTC. It specifies CASGTYITQGTQYF. The V and J genes are TRBV12-5 and TRBJ2-5, with D possibly matching TRBD1 (5 bases). The CDR3 totals 14 residues. Between the trimmed V and J ends, which lost 6 bases and 7 bases, there was a span of 18 bases. In germline, CDR1 is LGHNT, CDR2 FRNRAP.

This clone was counted only a few times. The V gene is TRBV6-4, the J gene TRBJ2-7; 7 nucleotides match TRBD2. Per the germline V gene, CDR1 is MRHNA and CDR2 is SNTAGT. This CDR3 is built from 15 residues. Trimming cost V 5 bases and J 3 bases; bases outside gene matches: 10. As DNA, the CDR3 is TGTGCCAGCAGTTCCGATGCGGGAGAGGGCTACGAGCAGTACTTC. Translation: CASSSDAGEGYEQYF.

This clone was observed once. The rearrangement uses TRBV5-1 and TRBJ2-7; unclear D gene. The CDR3 extends over 13 amino acids. Germline V gene sequence: CDR1 SGHRS, CDR2 YFSETQ. The V end was cut by 3 bases, the J end by 6 bases, with 13 bases between. CDR3 sequence: CASSSTRPTEQYF. DNA of the CDR3: TGCGCCAGCAGCTCCACCCGCCCCACCGAGCAGTACTTC.

Only a few counts were recorded for this clone. The chain employs TRBV2 and TRBJ1-1; D call uncertain. This CDR3 is built from 12 residues. Trimming took off 6 bases at V and 7 bases at J, with 12 bases between the two ends. CDR1 is SNHLY, CDR2 FYNNEI, per germline. CDR3 nucleotide sequence: TGTGCCAGCAGCGAGGAGGGTATTGAAGCTTTCTTT. Its protein is CASSEEGIEAFF. The whole variable domain, remainder taken from reference TRBV2 and TRBJ1-1, is EPEVTQTPSHQVTQMGQEVILRCVPISNHLYFYWYRQILGQKVEFLVSFYNNEISEKSEIFDDQFSVERPDGSNFTLKIRSTKLEDSAMYFCASSEEGIEAFFGQGTRLTVV.

CDR3 DNA: TGTGCCAGCAGTCCCGACACCGGCAATCAGCCCCAGCATTTT. Translation gives CASSPDTGNQPQHF. J is TRBJ1-5 and V is TRBV6-5; D unclear. V was clipped by 5 bases and J by 2 bases, with 10 bases between them. This CDR3 has 14 residues. The germline V gene has CDR1 MNHEY and CDR2 SVGAGI.

The rearrangement links TRBV6-5 to TRBJ1-2; a weak D match, TRBD1 (5 bases). CDR1 is MNHEY and CDR2 is SVGAGI in the germline V gene. This CDR3 region has 12 residues. The V end lost 0 bases, the J end lost 10 bases, and 9 bases lay between the germline ends. The CDR3 loop reads CASSYSGEDYTF. CDR3 sequence (DNA): TGTGCCAGCAGTTACTCAGGGGAGGACTACACCTTC.

The chain uses TRBV7-2 and TRBJ2-1; the match to TRBD2 covers 7 bases. V lost 4 bases to trimming and J lost 0 bases; unmatched junction nucleotides: 9. This CDR3 is 17 amino acids long. Looked up from germline, CDR1 is SGHTA and CDR2 is FQGNSA. The CDR3 is CASSSDPGGSSYNEQFF. The CDR3, as DNA: TGTGCCAGCAGCTCAGACCCGGGCGGGAGCTCCTACAATGAGCAGTTCTTC.

This clone showed up just a few times. This sequence joins TRBV28 and TRBJ2-1; 15 bases are shared with TRBD2. The CDR3 covers 16 residues. V gave up 5 bases and J gave up 6 bases; unmatched junction bases: 5. Germline CDR1 reads MDHEN; CDR2 reads SYDVKM. The CDR3 nucleotides read TGTGCCAGCAGTCCCGGACTAGCGGGAGGGTTCAATGAGCAGTTCTTC. Encoded protein: CASSPGLAGGFNEQFF.